The T cell receptor beta chain under discussion was sequenced for a study of beta chain features in type 1 diabetes. Study observations and caveats: More deletions and fewer insertions at VDJ junctions were seen in type 1 diabetes patients. Significant though moderate, a shortening of TCRB CDR3s appeared in all four CD4+ subsets of Type 1 diabetes patients.

Expressed TCRB transcripts were sequenced because the isolated RNA had all been reverse transcribed beforehand. The table came from immunoSEQ multiplex PCR; TCRdb's copy has only in-frame clones and leaves some out. The sample gives about 260,000 clones, approximately 24% of which show up once; roughly 0.011% is in the top ten. Regarding this clone: Its antigen remains unidentified.

The TCR was taken from a woman aged 25 to 39 with type 1 diabetes. Source material: naive CD4+ T cells from blood.

CDR3 region: CATSHRTVSGNTIYF. The CDR3 nucleotides read TGTGCCACCAGCCACCGGACAGTCTCTGGAAACACCATATATTTT. The chain couples TRBV15 to TRBJ1-3; D might be TRBD1 (6 bases). Germline V gene data show CDR1 as LNHNV and CDR2 as YYDKDF (reference sequence). There are 15 residues in the CDR3. Trimming removed 5 bases at V and 0 bases at J, with 11 bases between.